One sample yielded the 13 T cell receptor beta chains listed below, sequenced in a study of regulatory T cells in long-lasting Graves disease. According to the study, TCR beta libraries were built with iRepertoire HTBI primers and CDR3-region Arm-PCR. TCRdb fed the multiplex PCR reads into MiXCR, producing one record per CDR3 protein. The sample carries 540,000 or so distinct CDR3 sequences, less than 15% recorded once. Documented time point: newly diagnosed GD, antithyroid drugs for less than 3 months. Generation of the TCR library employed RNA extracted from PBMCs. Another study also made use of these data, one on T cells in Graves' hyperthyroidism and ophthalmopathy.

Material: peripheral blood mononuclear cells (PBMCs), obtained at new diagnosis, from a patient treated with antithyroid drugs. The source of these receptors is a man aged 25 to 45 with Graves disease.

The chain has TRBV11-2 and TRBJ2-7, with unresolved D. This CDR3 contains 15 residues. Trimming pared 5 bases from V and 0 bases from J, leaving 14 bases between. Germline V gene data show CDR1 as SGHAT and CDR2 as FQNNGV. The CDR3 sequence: CASSPSSTYSYEQYF. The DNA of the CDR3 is TGTGCCAGCAGCCCGAGCTCGACGTACTCCTACGAGCAGTACTTC.

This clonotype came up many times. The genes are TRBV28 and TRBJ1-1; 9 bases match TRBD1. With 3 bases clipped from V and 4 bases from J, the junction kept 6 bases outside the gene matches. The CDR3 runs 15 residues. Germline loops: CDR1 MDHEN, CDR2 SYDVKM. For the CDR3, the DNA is TGTGCCAGCAGTTTGGGACAGGGCGGGGGCACTGAAGCTTTCTTT. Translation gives CASSLGQGGGTEAFF.

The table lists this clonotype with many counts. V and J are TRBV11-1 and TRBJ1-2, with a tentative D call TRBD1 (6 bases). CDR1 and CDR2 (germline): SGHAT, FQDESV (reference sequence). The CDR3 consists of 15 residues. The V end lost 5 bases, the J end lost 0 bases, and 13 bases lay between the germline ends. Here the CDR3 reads CASSHGQNSNYGYTF. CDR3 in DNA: TGTGCCAGCAGCCACGGACAGAACTCTAACTATGGCTACACCTTC.

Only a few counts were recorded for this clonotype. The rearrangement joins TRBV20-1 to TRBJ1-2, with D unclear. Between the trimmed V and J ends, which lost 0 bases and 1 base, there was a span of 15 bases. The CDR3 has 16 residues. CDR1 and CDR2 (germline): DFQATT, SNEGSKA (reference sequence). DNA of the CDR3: TGCAGTGCTAGAGATCCCTTGGGAGTTTTTAACTATGGCTACACCTTC. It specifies CSARDPLGVFNYGYTF.

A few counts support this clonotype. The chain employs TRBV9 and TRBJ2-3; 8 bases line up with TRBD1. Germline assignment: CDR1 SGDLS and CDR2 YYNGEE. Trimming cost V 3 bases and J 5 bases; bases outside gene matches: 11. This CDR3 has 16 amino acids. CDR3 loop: CASSGGTGRLVDTQYF. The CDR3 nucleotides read TGTGCCAGCAGCGGTGGGACAGGAAGACTGGTAGATACGCAGTATTTT. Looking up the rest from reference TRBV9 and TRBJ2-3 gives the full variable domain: DSGVTQTPKHLITATGQRVTLRCSPRSGDLSVYWYQQSLDQGLQFLIQYYNGEERAKGNILERFSAQQFPDLHSELNLSSLELGDSALYFCASSGGTGRLVDTQYFGPGTRLTVL.

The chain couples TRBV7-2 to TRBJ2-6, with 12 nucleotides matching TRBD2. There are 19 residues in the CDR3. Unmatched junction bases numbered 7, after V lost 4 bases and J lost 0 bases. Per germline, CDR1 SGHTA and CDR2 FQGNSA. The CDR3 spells CASSSWTSGMSSGANVLTF. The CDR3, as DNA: TGTGCCAGCAGCTCCTGGACTAGCGGGATGAGCTCTGGGGCCAACGTCCTGACTTTC.

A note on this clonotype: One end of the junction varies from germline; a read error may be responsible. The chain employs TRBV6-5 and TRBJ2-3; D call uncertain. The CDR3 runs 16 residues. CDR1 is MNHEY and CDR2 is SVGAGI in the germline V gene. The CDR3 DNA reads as TGTGCCAGCAGTTACTCCGTATCCCCGAACACAGATGCGCAGTATTTT. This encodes CASSYSVSPNTDAQYF.

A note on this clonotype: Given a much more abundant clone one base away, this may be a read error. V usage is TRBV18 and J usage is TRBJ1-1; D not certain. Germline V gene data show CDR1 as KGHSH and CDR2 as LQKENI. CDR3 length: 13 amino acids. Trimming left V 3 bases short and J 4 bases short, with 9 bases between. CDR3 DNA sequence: TGTGCCAGCTCACCGGCGGAGGGCACTGAAGCTTTCTTT. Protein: CASSPAEGTEAFF.

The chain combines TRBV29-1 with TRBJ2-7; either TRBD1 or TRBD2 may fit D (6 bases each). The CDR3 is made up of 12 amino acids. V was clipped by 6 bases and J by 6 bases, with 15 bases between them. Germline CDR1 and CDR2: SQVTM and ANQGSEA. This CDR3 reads CSVDDRRGEQYF. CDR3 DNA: TGCAGCGTGGATGACAGGAGGGGCGAGCAGTACTTC.

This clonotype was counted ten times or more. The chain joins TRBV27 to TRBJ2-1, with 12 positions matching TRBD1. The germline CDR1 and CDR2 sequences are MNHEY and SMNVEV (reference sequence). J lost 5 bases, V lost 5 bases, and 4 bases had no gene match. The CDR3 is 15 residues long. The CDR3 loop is CASSQGTGGHNEQFF. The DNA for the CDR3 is TGTGCCAGCAGTCAGGGGACAGGGGGCCACAATGAGCAGTTCTTC.

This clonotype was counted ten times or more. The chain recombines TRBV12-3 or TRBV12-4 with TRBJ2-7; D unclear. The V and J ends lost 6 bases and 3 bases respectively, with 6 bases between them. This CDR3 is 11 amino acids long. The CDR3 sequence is CASSDVYEQYF. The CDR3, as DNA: TGTGCCAGCAGCGACGTCTACGAGCAGTACTTC.

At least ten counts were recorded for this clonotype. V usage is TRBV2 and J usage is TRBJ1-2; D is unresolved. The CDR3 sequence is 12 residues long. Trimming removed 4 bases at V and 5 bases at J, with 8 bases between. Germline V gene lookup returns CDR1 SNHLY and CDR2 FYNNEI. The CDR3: CASSVPPYGYTF. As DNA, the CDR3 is TGTGCCAGCAGTGTACCCCCTTATGGCTACACCTTC.

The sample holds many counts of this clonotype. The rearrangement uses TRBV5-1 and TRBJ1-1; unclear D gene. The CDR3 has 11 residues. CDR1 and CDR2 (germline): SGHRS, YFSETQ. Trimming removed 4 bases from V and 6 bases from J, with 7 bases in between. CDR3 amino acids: CASSAGAEAFF. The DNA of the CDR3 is TGCGCCAGCAGCGCCGGGGCTGAAGCTTTCTTT.